Listed below are T cell receptor beta chains from one sample, sequenced in a study of T cell responses to AZD1222 COVID-19 vaccine. Some clones are missing from TCRdb's copy, which holds only in-frame ones; the method was immunoSEQ multiplex PCR. This sample has more than 95,000 clones, with about 85% found just once. The sample consisted of peripheral blood, taken on day 0 of AZD1222 vaccination. All receptors come from an adult in good health. The conserved cysteine and the conserved F or W are not part of the CDR3 here. The order of the fields is J gene, V gene, CDR3 protein.

>TRBJ2-7|TRBV9
ASSPGTLYEQY
>TRBJ2-2|TRBV11-2
ASSLETGELF
>TRBJ1-5|TRBV27
ASRGYSNQPQH
>TRBJ2-1|TRBV5-4
ASSLAGQGTYNEQF
>TRBJ2-2|TRBV27
ASSFQGSSNTGELF
>TRBJ2-7|TRBV28
ASSPGQTYEQY
>TRBJ2-2|TRBV4-2
ASSQDSELGELF
>TRBJ2-3|TRBV19
ASSITGTDTQY
>TRBJ2-3|TRBV5-1
ASRAPGQPTDTQY
>TRBJ2-7|TRBV7-9
ASSEDLHYEQY
>TRBJ2-7|TRBV12-3/TRBV12-4
ASNRRTDYEQY
>TRBJ1-3|TRBV11-2
ASTSGTDYRNTIY
>TRBJ2-2|TRBV5-1
ASSPGSTGELF
>TRBJ2-4|TRBV2
ASKRDRGPVNIQY
>TRBJ2-7|TRBV10-2
ASTPGLANYEQY
>TRBJ2-7|TRBV27
ASSRGGQGYEQY
>TRBJ2-2|TRBV5-1
ASSPNGGSPNTGELF
>TRBJ2-1|TRBV6-4
ASSESTSGGAAEQF
>TRBJ2-2|TRBV7-8
ASSSPTGVNTGELF
>TRBJ1-5|TRBV18
ASSPLGQVGQPQH
>TRBJ2-7|TRBV5-4
ASSPPGGAWYEQY
>TRBJ2-2|TRBV4-2
ASKGQGGSPGELF
>TRBJ1-1|TRBV29-1
SGTAGGNTEAF
>TRBJ2-2|TRBV7-9
ASSLVGTSGPGELF
>TRBJ1-2|TRBV6-2/TRBV6-3
ASSYSQESNYGYT
>TRBJ2-2|TRBV5-1
ASSLMAGGGNTGELF
>TRBJ1-2|TRBV24-1
ATSDPTGGDYGYT
>TRBJ2-1|TRBV24-1
ATRAGTTGFDEQF
>TRBJ1-5|TRBV11-2
ASSLGNQPQH
>TRBJ1-4|TRBV12-3/TRBV12-4
ASSLVSRGKLF
>TRBJ2-3|TRBV7-2
ASGAELLSTDTQY
>TRBJ1-1|TRBV3-1/TRBV3-2
ASSRTGGTEAF
>TRBJ1-6|TRBV5-1
ASRTGTENNSPLH
>TRBJ1-1|TRBV10-3
AISGRGTEAF
>TRBJ2-7|TRBV27
ASSPTSFSYEQY
>TRBJ1-5|TRBV5-6
ASSWDSVGQPQH
>TRBJ2-3|TRBV5-1
ASSAAGGQTDTQY
>TRBJ1-5|TRBV10-2
ASGGEFTGNQPQH
>TRBJ1-4|TRBV10-3
ATRSGWGNEKLF
>TRBJ2-1|TRBV27
ASSSQGGEQF
>TRBJ1-1|TRBV5-1
ASSPRLGAEAF
>TRBJ2-6|TRBV19
ASSAGLGANVLT
>TRBJ1-3|TRBV29-1
SVGWGDSGNTIY
>TRBJ1-6|TRBV27
ASSPRVGSPLH
>TRBJ2-7|TRBV20-1
SASPLRLSYEQY
>TRBJ1-1|TRBV19
ASSRSGRLVNTEAF
>TRBJ2-7|TRBV13
AAGRVGEQY
>TRBJ2-3|TRBV27
ASSSWTSGETDTQY
>TRBJ1-1|TRBV7-8
ASSPSRTGDTEAF
>TRBJ2-7|TRBV4-2
ASSQEAAGSYEQY
>TRBJ2-3|TRBV28
ASSLSGRTTTDTQY
>TRBJ2-7|TRBV6-5
ASSYSVGGRFYEQY
>TRBJ2-7|TRBV11-2
ASSFGAGVYYEQY
>TRBJ2-1|TRBV15
ATRLTSGGEQF
>TRBJ2-3|TRBV10-3
AISETRWGGALTDTQY
>TRBJ2-2|TRBV28
ASRMQGSRNTGELF
>TRBJ2-4|TRBV7-3
ASSSDRVTVKNIQY